This T cell receptor (beta chain) was identified during a study of OX40 agonist ivuxolimab in advanced cancers. In the study overall: Every 2 weeks, patients received ivuxolimab intravenously, dosed at 0.01 to 10 mg/kg. Three patients had partial responses: one hepatocellular carcinoma, two cutaneous melanoma.

Sequencing was performed with immunoSEQ multiplex PCR; in TCRdb, only in-frame clones are kept and a portion is missing. Here the sample spans 75,000 to 90,000 clones, approximately 90% being singletons. The CDR3 extends over 14 amino acids. In germline, CDR1 is WNHNN, CDR2 SYGVQD (reference sequence). V was cut by 3 bases and J by 1 base, with 9 bases left in between. The chain employs TRBV10-1 and TRBJ1-1; D ambiguous. Sequencing used CD4+ or CD8+ T cells sorted from blood, obtained in a trial of the OX40 agonist ivuxolimab. The TCR comes from an adult with an advanced solid tumor such as melanoma, head and neck, liver or kidney cancer. The DNA for the CDR3 is TGCGCCAGCAGTGAAAGAGGGCAGAACACTGAAGCTTTCTTT. Translating gives CASSERGQNTEAFF.